These 21 T cell receptor beta chains were all obtained from the same sample, sequenced in a study of blood T cell repertoires in COVID-19. Generated by immunoSEQ multiplex PCR, the TCRdb table keeps only in-frame clones and is missing some. The table shows under 250,000 clones, with roughly nine tenths occurring only once. The source material was peripheral blood. The receptor source for this set is a man aged 55 to 70 who had recovered from COVID-19.

The V and J genes are TRBV30 and TRBJ2-3, with no clear D. V lost 4 bases and J lost 4, with 15 bases in between. CDR1 GTSNPN and CDR2 SVGIG come from the germline V gene (reference sequence). CDR3 size: 14 residues. The CDR3 loop reads CAWNLGLSADTQYF. The CDR3 region has the DNA TGTGCCTGGAATCTTGGGCTTTCGGCAGATACGCAGTATTTT. Drawing the rest from reference TRBV30 and TRBJ2-3, the complete variable domain is SQTIHQWPATLVQPVGSPLSLECTVEGTSNPNLYWYRQAAGRGLQLLFYSVGIGQISSEVPQNLSASRPQDRQFILSSKKLLLSDSGFYLCAWNLGLSADTQYFGPGTRLTVL.

This clone was seen a handful of times. The V call is TRBV11-1, the J call TRBJ2-3; 9 bases match TRBD1. This CDR3 region has 13 residues. V trimming: 6 bases; J trimming: 4 bases; junction bases outside the gene matches: 2. Germline CDR1 reads SGHAT; CDR2 reads FQDESV (reference sequence). The CDR3: CASSRQGADTQYF. CDR3 nucleotides: TGTGCCAGCAGTCGACAGGGGGCAGATACGCAGTATTTT.

J is TRBJ2-1 and V is TRBV5-1; TRBD2 aligns across 9 bases. This CDR3 is 15 amino acids long. V trimming: 4 bases; J trimming: 1 base; junction bases outside the gene matches: 3. Germline CDR1 and CDR2: SGHRS and YFSETQ. The CDR3 here is CASSVAGGSYNEQFF. In DNA form, the CDR3 reads TGCGCCAGCAGCGTCGCGGGAGGGTCCTACAATGAGCAGTTCTTC.

This chain uses TRBV5-8 with TRBJ1-1; tentatively, D is TRBD1 (6 bases). Trimming pared 2 bases from V and 0 bases from J, leaving 11 bases between. The CDR3 sequence is 15 residues long. Germline V gene lookup returns CDR1 SGHTS and CDR2 YDEGEE. As DNA, the CDR3 is TGTGCCAGCAGCTTTAAAGGGGGTCTGAACACTGAAGCTTTCTTT. Amino acid sequence: CASSFKGGLNTEAFF.

The chain uses TRBV19 and TRBJ2-4; no definite D call. The ends were cut back, 8 bases at V and 8 bases at J, with 16 bases in the middle. The germline gives CDR1 LNHDA, CDR2 SQIVND (reference sequence). The CDR3 spans 13 residues. The CDR3 loop is CASGELFFDIQYF. The CDR3 nucleotides read TGTGCCAGTGGAGAGTTGTTTTTCGACATTCAGTACTTC.

The chain is built from TRBV18 and TRBJ2-7; D gene uncertain. There are 12 residues in the CDR3. Per germline, CDR1 KGHSH and CDR2 LQKENI. V was trimmed by 4 bases and J by 5 bases, leaving 9 bases between them. The CDR3: CASSRNRDEQYF. CDR3 coding DNA: TGTGCCAGCTCACGCAATCGGGACGAGCAGTACTTC.

The chain joins TRBV9 to TRBJ2-4, with 9 bases aligning to TRBD1. The trim removed 3 bases at V and 4 bases at J, leaving 14 bases unmatched. From germline, CDR1 is SGDLS and CDR2 YYNGEE. The CDR3 runs 18 residues. The CDR3 coding sequence is TGTGCCAGCAGCGCCTTTCCGAGGTGGGGACAGGGTAAAAACATTCAGTACTTC. Translation: CASSAFPRWGQGKNIQYF.

J is TRBJ2-3 and V is TRBV5-1, with a tentative D call TRBD2 (6 bases). The ends were cut back, 2 bases at V and 6 bases at J, with 10 bases in the middle. Germline CDR1 reads SGHRS; CDR2 reads YFSETQ. The CDR3 totals 13 residues. The CDR3 DNA reads as TGCGCCAGCAGCTTCCTCAGCGGGGATACGCAGTATTTT. Amino acids: CASSFLSGDTQYF.

J is TRBJ1-1 and V is TRBV4-1, with D tentatively TRBD1 (5 bases). Germline CDR1 reads MGHRA; CDR2 reads YSYEKL. This CDR3 spans 15 amino acids. V shed 0 bases and J shed 0 bases, with 8 bases lying between them. CDR3 sequence (DNA): TGCGCCAGCAGCCAAGAGGAGACAGTGAACACTGAAGCTTTCTTT. Its protein is CASSQEETVNTEAFF.

This sequence joins TRBV3-1 (or the pseudogene TRBV3-2) and TRBJ2-7; TRBD2 aligns across 8 bases. Per germline, CDR1 LGHDT and CDR2 YNNKEL (reference sequence). The CDR3 extends over 15 amino acids. The V and J ends lost 1 base and 3 bases, in that order; junction bases with no gene match: 5. The CDR3 DNA reads as TGTGCCAGCAGCCAAGGAGGCGGGGGGCTCTACGAGCAGTACTTC. Residues: CASSQGGGGLYEQYF.

The CDR3 DNA sequence: TGTGCCAGCAGCCGCAGGGGTTTAGCTACGCAGTATTTT. Translation: CASSRRGLATQYF. The chain combines TRBV7-8 with TRBJ2-3; possible D gene TRBD1, 6 bases. The CDR3 totals 13 residues. Trimming pared 5 bases from V and 8 bases from J, leaving 14 bases between. CDR1 is SGHVS and CDR2 is FQNEAQ in the germline V gene.

This rearrangement joins TRBV3-1 (or the pseudogene TRBV3-2) to TRBJ2-6; TRBD1 is a possible D gene (5 bases). Germline CDR1 and CDR2: LGHDT and YNNKEL (reference sequence). This CDR3 is 18 amino acids long. V was pared by 2 bases and J by 0 bases, with 14 bases between. The CDR3 loop is CASSQQWYRPSGANVLTF. CDR3 nucleotides: TGTGCCAGCAGCCAACAATGGTACAGGCCCTCTGGGGCCAACGTCCTGACTTTC.

The chain uses TRBV2 and TRBJ2-1; possible D gene TRBD2, 6 bases. Looked up from germline, CDR1 is SNHLY and CDR2 is FYNNEI. The length of the CDR3 is 14 residues. Trimming removed 6 bases from V and 6 bases from J, with 15 bases in between. CDR3 protein: CASRVTRGGNEQFF. The CDR3 bases are TGTGCCAGCAGAGTGACTAGAGGAGGCAATGAGCAGTTCTTC.

The V call is TRBV2, the J call TRBJ2-3; the match to TRBD2 covers 7 bases. The length of the CDR3 is 15 residues. V dropped 4 bases and J dropped 0; count of bases not matched to a gene: 4. From germline, CDR1 is SNHLY and CDR2 FYNNEI. CDR3: CASSVGGGSTDTQYF. In DNA form, the CDR3 reads TGTGCCAGCAGTGTTGGGGGGGGTAGCACAGATACGCAGTATTTT.

This chain links TRBV7-9 with TRBJ1-2; possible D gene TRBD1, 5 bases. This CDR3 is built from 14 residues. The ends were cut back, 1 base at V and 6 bases at J, with 12 bases in the middle. Germline V CDR1 and CDR2: SEHNR, FQNEAQ (reference sequence). The CDR3: CASSLEGLRDGYTF. Here the CDR3 DNA reads TGTGCCAGCAGCTTAGAGGGACTGAGAGATGGCTACACCTTC.

The chain has TRBV7-6 and TRBJ2-2; 8 bases map to TRBD2. The V and J ends lost 3 bases and 1 base, in that order; junction bases with no gene match: 7. There are 17 residues in the CDR3. The germline V gene encodes CDR1 SGHVS and CDR2 FNYEAQ. The CDR3 nucleotides read TGTGCCAGCAGCTTCGGCGAGGCGGGAGGGAACACCGGGGAGCTGTTTTTT. Translated: CASSFGEAGGNTGELFF.

This chain joins TRBV15 and TRBJ1-1, with D unclear. V was pared by 0 bases and J by 5 bases, with 7 bases between. Germline V lookup: CDR1 LNHNV, CDR2 YYDKDF (reference sequence). The CDR3 extends over 13 amino acids. The CDR3 sequence is CATSREDWTEAFF. In DNA form, the CDR3 reads TGTGCCACCAGCAGAGAGGACTGGACTGAAGCTTTCTTT.

This clone showed up just once. Here the CDR3 DNA reads TGTGCCAGCAGCTTACTGGGCAGCCATAATTCACCCCTCCACTTT. Translating it yields CASSLLGSHNSPLHF. The chain has TRBV5-5 and TRBJ1-6, with D hard to call. V shed 2 bases and J shed 5 bases, with 11 bases lying between them. CDR1 is SGHKS, CDR2 YYEKEE, per germline (reference sequence). The CDR3 covers 15 residues.

The chain has TRBV9 and TRBJ2-3; 11 positions agree with TRBD1. Germline-derived CDR1 and CDR2 are SGDLS and YYNGEE. Losses at the gene ends were 0 bases for V and 5 bases for J; bases not matched to a gene: 2. The CDR3 consists of 15 residues. This CDR3 reads CASSVGDRGLDTQYF. CDR3 DNA: TGTGCCAGCAGCGTAGGGGACAGGGGGTTAGATACGCAGTATTTT.

Only a few counts were recorded for this clone. The J gene is TRBJ1-5, the V gene TRBV27; weak D call: TRBD1 (6 bases). CDR3 length: 16 amino acids. From germline, CDR1 is MNHEY and CDR2 SMNVEV (reference sequence). With 2 bases removed from V and 4 bases from J, the gap between germline ends came to 15 bases. The CDR3 coding sequence is TGTGCCAGCAGTTTAAAGGACCCTAGGGGGAATCAGCCCCAGCATTTT. It yields the protein CASSLKDPRGNQPQHF.

There are a few counts of this clone. At the DNA level, this CDR3 is encoded by other sequences in the same sample as well. J is TRBJ2-7 and V is TRBV19, with a tentative D call TRBD1 (6 bases). The CDR3 runs 14 residues. Trimming pared 3 bases from V and 4 bases from J, leaving 13 bases between. Germline V gives CDR1 LNHDA, CDR2 SQIVND (reference sequence). The DNA for the CDR3 is TGTGCCAGTAGTATCGGGCAGGGGACGTACGAGCAGTACTTC. It codes for CASSIGQGTYEQYF.